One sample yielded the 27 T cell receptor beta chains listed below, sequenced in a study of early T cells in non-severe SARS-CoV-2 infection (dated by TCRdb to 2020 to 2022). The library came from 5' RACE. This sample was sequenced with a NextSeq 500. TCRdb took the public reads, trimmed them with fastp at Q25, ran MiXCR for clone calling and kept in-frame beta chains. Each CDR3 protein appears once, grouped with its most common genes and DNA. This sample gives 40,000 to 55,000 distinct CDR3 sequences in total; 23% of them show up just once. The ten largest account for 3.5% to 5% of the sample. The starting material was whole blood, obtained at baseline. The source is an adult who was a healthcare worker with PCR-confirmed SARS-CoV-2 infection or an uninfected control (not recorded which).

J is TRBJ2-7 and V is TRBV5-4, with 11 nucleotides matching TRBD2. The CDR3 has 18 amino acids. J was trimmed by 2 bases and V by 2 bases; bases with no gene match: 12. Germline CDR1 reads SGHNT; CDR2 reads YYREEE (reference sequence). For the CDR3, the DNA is TGTGCCAGCAGCTTACTTAGCGGGGGGGGCGCCCTAACCTACGAGCAGTACTTC. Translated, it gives CASSLLSGGGALTYEQYF.

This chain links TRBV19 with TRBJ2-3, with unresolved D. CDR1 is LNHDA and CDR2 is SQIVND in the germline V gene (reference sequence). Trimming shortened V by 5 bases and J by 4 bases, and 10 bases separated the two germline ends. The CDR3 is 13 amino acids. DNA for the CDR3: TGTGCCAGTAGTGTGGTCGATTCAGATACGCAGTATTTT. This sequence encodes CASSVVDSDTQYF.

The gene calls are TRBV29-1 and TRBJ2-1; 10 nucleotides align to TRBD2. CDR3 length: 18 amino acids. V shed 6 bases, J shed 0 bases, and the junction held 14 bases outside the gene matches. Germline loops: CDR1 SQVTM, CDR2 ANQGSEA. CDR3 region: CSVGPASGGPSSYNEQFF. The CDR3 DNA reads TGCAGCGTCGGCCCTGCTAGCGGGGGTCCGAGCTCCTACAATGAGCAGTTCTTC.

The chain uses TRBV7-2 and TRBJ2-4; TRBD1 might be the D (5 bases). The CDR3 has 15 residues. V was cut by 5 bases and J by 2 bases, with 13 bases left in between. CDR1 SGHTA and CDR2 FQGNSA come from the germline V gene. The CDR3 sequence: CASSVLGLTKNIQYF. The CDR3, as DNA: TGTGCCAGCAGCGTTTTGGGGCTAACCAAAAACATTCAGTACTTC.

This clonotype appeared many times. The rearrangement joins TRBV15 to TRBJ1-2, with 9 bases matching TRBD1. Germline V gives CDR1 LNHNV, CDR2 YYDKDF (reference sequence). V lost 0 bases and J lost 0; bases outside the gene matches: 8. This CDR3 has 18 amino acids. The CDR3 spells CATSRDYIGQGTNYGYTF. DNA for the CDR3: TGTGCCACCAGCAGAGATTATATCGGACAGGGGACTAACTATGGCTACACCTTC.

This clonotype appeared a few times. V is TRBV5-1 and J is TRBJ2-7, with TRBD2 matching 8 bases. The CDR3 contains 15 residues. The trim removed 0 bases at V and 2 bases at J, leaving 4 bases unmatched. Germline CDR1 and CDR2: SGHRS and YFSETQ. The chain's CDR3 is CASSLVSGDTYEQYF. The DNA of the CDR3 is TGCGCCAGCAGCTTGGTTAGCGGGGATACCTACGAGCAGTACTTC. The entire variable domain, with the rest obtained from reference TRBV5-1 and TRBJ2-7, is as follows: KAGVTQTPRYLIKTRGQQVTLSCSPISGHRSVSWYQQTPGQGLQFLFEYFSETQRNKGNFPGRFSGRQFSNSRSEMNVSTLELGDSALYLCASSLVSGDTYEQYFGPGTRLTVT.

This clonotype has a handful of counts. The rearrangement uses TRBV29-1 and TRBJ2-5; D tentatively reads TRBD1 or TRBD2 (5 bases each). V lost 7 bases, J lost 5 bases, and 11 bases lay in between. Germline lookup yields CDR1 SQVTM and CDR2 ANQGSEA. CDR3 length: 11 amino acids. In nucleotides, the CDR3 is TGCAGCGGCTGGGGACGTGAGACCCAGTACTTC. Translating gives CSGWGRETQYF.

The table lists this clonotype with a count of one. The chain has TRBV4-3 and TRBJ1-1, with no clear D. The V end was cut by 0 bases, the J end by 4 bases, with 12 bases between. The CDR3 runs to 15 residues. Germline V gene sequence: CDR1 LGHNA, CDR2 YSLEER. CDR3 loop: CASSQDGDRATEAFF. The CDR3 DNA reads TGCGCCAGCAGCCAAGATGGAGACCGGGCCACTGAAGCTTTCTTT.

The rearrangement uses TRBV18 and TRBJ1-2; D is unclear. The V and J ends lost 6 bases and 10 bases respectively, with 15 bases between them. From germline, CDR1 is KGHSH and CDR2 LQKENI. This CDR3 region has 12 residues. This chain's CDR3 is CASSGEGRDYTF. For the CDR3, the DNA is TGTGCCAGCTCCGGGGAGGGTCGTGACTACACCTTC.

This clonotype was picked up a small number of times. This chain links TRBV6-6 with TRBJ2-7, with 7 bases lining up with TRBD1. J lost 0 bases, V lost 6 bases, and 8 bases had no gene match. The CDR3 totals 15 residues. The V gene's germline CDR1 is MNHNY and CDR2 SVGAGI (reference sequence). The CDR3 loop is CASRESRDSSYEQYF. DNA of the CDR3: TGTGCCAGCAGGGAGAGCCGGGACAGCTCCTACGAGCAGTACTTC.

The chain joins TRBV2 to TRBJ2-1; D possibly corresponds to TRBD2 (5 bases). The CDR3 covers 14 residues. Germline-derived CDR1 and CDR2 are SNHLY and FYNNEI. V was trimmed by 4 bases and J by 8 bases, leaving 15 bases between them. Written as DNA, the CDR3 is TGTGCCAGCAGTGCTCCCCAATCGCGGGATGAGCAGTTCTTC. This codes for CASSAPQSRDEQFF.

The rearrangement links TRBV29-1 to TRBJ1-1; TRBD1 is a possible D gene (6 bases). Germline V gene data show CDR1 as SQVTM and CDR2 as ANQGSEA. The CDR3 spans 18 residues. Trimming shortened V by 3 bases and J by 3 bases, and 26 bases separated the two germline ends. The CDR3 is CSVDVRRASQGRDTEAFF. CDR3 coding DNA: TGCAGCGTTGATGTGCGCAGGGCCTCCCAGGGGAGGGACACTGAAGCTTTCTTT.

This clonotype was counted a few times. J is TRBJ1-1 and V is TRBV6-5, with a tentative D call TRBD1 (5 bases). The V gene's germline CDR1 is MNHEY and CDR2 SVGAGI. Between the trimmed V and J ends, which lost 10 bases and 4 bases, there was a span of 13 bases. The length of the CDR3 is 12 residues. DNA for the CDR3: TGTGCCACCTCACTCGGGGGCACTGAAGCTTTCTTT. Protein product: CATSLGGTEAFF.

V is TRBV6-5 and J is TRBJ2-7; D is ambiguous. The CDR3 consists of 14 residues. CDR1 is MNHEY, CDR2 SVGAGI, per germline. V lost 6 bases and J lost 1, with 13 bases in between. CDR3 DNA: TGTGCCAGCAGCAATCGGATTAAATCCTACGAGCAGTACTTC. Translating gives CASSNRIKSYEQYF.

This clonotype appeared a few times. The CDR3 spells CASRRKGQGFYNEQFF. CDR3 nucleotide sequence: TGTGCCAGCCGCCGGAAGGGACAGGGCTTCTACAATGAGCAGTTCTTC. The rearrangement links TRBV13 to TRBJ2-1; 9 bases match TRBD1. In germline, CDR1 is PRHDT, CDR2 FYEKMQ (reference sequence). V trimming: 8 bases; J trimming: 3 bases; junction bases outside the gene matches: 11. The CDR3 length is 16 residues.

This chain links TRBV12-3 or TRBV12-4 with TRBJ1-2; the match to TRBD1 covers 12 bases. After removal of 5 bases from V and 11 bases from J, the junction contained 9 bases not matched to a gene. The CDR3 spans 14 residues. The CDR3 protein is CASSIGTGGSLYTF. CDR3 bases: TGTGCCAGCAGTATAGGGACAGGGGGCTCTCTTTACACCTTC.

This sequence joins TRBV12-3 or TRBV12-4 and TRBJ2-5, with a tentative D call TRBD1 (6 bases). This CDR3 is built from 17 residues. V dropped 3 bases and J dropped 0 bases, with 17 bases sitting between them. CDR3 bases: TGTGCCAGCAGTTTGGCAGGGGACCTGCTATACCAAGAGACCCAGTACTTC. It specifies CASSLAGDLLYQETQYF.

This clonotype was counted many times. The CDR3 DNA follows: TGTGCCAGCAGCTTCCGGGACAGGGGCACCGGGGAGCTGTTTTTT. This sequence encodes CASSFRDRGTGELFF. The chain combines TRBV5-6 with TRBJ2-2; TRBD1 matches 10 bases. The V gene's germline CDR1 is SGHDT and CDR2 YYEEEE. V lost 2 bases, J lost 4 bases, and 2 bases stayed unmatched. The CDR3 length is 15 residues.

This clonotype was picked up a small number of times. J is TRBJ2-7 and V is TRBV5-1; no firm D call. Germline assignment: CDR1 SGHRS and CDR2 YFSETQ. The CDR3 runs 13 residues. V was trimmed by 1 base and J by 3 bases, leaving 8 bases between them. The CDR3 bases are TGCGCCAGCAGCTTGACAGAACTCTACGAGCAGTACTTC. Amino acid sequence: CASSLTELYEQYF.

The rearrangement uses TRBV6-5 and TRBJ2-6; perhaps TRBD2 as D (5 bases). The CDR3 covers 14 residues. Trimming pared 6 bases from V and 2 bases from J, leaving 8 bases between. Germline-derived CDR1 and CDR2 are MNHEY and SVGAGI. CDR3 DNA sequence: TGTGCCAGCAGCCAGGAGGCTGGGGCCAACGTCCTGACTTTC. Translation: CASSQEAGANVLTF.

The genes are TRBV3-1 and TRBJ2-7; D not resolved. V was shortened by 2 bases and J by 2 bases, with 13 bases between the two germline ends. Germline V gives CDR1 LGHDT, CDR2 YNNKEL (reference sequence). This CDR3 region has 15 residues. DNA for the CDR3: TGTGCCAGCAGCCAAAGTATAGCAGACACCTACGAGCAGTACTTC. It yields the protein CASSQSIADTYEQYF.

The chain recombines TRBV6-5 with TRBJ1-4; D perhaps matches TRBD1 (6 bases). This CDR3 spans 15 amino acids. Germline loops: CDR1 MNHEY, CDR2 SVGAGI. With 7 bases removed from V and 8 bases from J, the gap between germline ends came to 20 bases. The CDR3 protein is CASTPRGGRGEKLFF. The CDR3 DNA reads TGTGCCAGCACCCCCCGGGGGGGGCGCGGCGAAAAACTGTTTTTT.

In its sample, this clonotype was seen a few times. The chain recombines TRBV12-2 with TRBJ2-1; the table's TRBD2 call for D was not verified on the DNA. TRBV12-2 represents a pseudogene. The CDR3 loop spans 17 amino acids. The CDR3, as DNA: TGTGCAAGTCGCTACGCCGGGACTAGCGGGGCCCCCGGAGAGCAGTTCTTC. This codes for CASRYAGTSGAPGEQFF.

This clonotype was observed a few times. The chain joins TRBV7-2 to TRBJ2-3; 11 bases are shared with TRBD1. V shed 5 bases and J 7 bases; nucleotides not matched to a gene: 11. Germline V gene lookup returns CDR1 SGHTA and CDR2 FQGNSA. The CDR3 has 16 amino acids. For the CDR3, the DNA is TGTGCCAGCAGCCAGGGGCCGGGACAGGGGGGTTATACGCAGTATTTT. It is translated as CASSQGPGQGGYTQYF. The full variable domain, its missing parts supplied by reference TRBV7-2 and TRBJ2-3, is GAGVSQSPSNKVTEKGKDVELRCDPISGHTALYWYRQSLGQGLEFLIYFQGNSAPDKSGLPSDRFSAERTGGSVSTLTIQRTQQEDSAVYLCASSQGPGQGGYTQYFGPGTRLTVL.

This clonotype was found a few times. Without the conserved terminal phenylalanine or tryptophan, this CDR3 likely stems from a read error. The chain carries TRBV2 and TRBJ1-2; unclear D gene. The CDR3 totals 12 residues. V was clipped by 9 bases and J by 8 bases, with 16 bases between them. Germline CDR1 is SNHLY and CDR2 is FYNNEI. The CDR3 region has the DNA TGTGCCAGTATCGACGGACTCGGAGGCTACACCTCC. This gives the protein CASIDGLGGYTS.

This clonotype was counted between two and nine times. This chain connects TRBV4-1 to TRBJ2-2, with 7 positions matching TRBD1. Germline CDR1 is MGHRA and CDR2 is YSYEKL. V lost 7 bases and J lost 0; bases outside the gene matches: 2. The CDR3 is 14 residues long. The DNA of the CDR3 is TGCGCCAGCACGGGACAGTCGAACACCGGGGAGCTGTTTTTT. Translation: CASTGQSNTGELFF.

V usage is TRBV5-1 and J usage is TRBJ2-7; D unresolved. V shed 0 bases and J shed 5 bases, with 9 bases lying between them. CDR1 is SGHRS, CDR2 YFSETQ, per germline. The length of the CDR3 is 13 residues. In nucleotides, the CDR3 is TGCGCCAGCAGCTTGGATCGGGTCCACGAGCAGTACTTC. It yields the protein CASSLDRVHEQYF.